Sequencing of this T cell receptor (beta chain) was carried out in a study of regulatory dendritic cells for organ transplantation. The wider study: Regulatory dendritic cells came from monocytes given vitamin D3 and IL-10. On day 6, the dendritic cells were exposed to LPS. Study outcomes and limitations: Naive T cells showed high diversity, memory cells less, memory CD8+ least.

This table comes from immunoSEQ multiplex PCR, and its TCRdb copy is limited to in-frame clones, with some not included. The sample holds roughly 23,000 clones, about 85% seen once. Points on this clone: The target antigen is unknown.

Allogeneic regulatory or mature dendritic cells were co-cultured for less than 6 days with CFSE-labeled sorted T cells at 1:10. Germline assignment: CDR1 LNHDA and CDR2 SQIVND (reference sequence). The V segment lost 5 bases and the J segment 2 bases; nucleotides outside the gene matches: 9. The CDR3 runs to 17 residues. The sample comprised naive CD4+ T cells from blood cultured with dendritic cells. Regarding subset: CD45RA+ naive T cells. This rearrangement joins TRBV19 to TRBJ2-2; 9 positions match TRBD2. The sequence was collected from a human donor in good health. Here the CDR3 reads CASSLRFLAGNTGELFF. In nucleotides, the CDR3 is TGTGCCAGTAGTCTTCGATTCCTAGCGGGAAACACCGGGGAGCTGTTTTTT.